The 6 T cell receptor beta chains below come from one sample, sequenced in a study of cytomegalovirus exposure and HLA in healthy donors. Researchers ran the PCR with 60 Vbeta and 13 Jbeta primers. The assay was immunoSEQ multiplex PCR, and TCRdb's table has in-frame clones only and misses some. The sample holds 90,000 or so clones, 78% seen once. Material: PBMCs. The receptors originated from a male donor in good health and CMV-seropositive.

J is TRBJ1-1 and V is TRBV4-2; a possible D gene is TRBD1 (6 bases). The V and J ends lost 0 bases and 4 bases respectively, with 15 bases between them. Germline CDR1 is LGHNA and CDR2 is YNFKEQ. This CDR3 is built from 16 residues. CDR3 sequence (DNA): TGTGCCAGCAGCCAAGATACGGGGGGCCCTACCACTGAAGCTTTCTTT. Its protein product is CASSQDTGGPTTEAFF.

This sequence joins TRBV27 and TRBJ2-7, with 7 nucleotides matching TRBD1. Germline V gives CDR1 MNHEY, CDR2 SMNVEV (reference sequence). The CDR3 has 14 residues. With V trimmed by 6 bases and J by 0 bases, 5 bases remained unmatched. CDR3 in DNA: TGTGCCAGCAGACAGGGACAGATCTCCTACGAGCAGTACTTC. Translation gives CASRQGQISYEQYF.

A single count supports this clone. This chain connects TRBV19 to TRBJ2-7, with TRBD2 matching 10 bases. The junction had 2 bases not matched to a gene; V was cut back by 4 bases and J by 2 bases. The CDR3 contains 14 residues. Germline CDR1 LNHDA, CDR2 SQIVND (reference sequence). CDR3 residues: CASSRAGGPYEQYF. DNA for the CDR3: TGTGCCAGTAGTAGAGCGGGAGGGCCCTACGAGCAGTACTTC.

This rearrangement joins TRBV5-1 to TRBJ2-7; TRBD1 agrees at 11 bases. Losses at the gene ends were 4 bases for V and 7 bases for J; bases not matched to a gene: 7. Germline V gene data show CDR1 as SGHRS and CDR2 as YFSETQ. The CDR3 is 14 residues long. CDR3 nucleotides: TGCGCCAGCAGCCTCAGGACAGGGGGCGGTGAGCAGTACTTC. Its translation: CASSLRTGGGEQYF.

This chain joins TRBV7-9 and TRBJ2-7; 7 bases map to TRBD1. CDR1 and CDR2 (germline): SEHNR, FQNEAQ (reference sequence). The CDR3 sequence is 13 residues long. J was trimmed by 4 bases and V by 5 bases; bases with no gene match: 5. The CDR3 region has the DNA TGTGCCAGCAGCCCACAGGGGAGATACGAGCAGTACTTC. Amino acid sequence: CASSPQGRYEQYF.

V gene TRBV6-1 combines with J gene TRBJ1-2; TRBD1 matches 10 bases. Losses at the gene ends were 2 bases for V and 8 bases for J; bases not matched to a gene: 11. CDR1 is MNHNS, CDR2 SASEGT, per germline. This CDR3 spans 16 amino acids. CDR3 protein: CASSELGTGVRGGYTF. The CDR3, as DNA: TGTGCCAGCAGTGAATTAGGGACAGGGGTGAGAGGAGGCTACACCTTC.